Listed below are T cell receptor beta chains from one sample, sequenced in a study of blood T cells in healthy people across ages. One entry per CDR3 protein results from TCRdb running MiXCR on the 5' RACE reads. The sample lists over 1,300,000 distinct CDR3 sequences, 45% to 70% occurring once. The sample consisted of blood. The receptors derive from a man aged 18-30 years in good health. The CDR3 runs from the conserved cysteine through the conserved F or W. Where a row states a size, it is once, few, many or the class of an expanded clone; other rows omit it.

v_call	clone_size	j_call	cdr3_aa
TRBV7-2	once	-	CASSLGQYGVEQYF
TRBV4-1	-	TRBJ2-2	CASSQGSADTGELFF
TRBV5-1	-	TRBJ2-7	CASSISMISGHTEQYF
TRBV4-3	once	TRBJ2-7	CASSQQPGQATYEQYF
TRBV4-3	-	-	CASSQDPASGRISYEQYF
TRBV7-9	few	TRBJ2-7	CASSPVVLEQYF
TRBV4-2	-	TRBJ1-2	CASSQDGGDRVYSGYTF
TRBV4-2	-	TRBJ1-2	CASSPEVAGTLYGYTF
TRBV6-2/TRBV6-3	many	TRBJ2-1	CASRDPGMSEQFF
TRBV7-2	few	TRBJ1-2	CASSLDSGPPGYTF